This T cell receptor (beta chain) is from a study of T cells after yellow fever vaccination (dated by TCRdb to about 2019). Concerning the study at large: The SMART-Seq v4 Ultra Low Input RNA kit was used to prepare libraries from fractions with low cell numbers. To follow T-cell clones before and after both primary and booster YFV17D yellow fever vaccination, bulk TCR alpha and beta repertoires underwent longitudinal sequencing. Two healthy male donors, one aged 18 to 30 and one aged 30 to 39 years, were included in the cohort. Blood was drawn at multiple timepoints before and after primary and secondary immunization, with bulk PBMC replicates and cell subsets isolated. Study-level results and caveats: Most clones expanded after primary vaccination were re-detected after the booster (around 96% of CD4 and around 88% of CD8), suggesting broad memory maintenance. The study included only two donors, which limits how far the findings can be generalized. A small share of clonotypes occurred in both CD4 and CD8 compartments, likely arising from convergent recombination. Compared with the primary T-cell response, the secondary T-cell response was weaker but faster, peaking on day 5 rather than day 15. Computational filtering was required because FACS-sorted repertoires could contain abundant contaminating clonotypes from the bulk population.

This clonotype was seen more than once but under ten times. Its antigen specificity is not known. It has no much larger one-base neighbor in the sample; base qualities were not kept. Trimming accounts for 5 bases at V and 2 bases at J, while the number of junction bases matched to no gene is 5. Inclusive of the bounding cysteine and phenylalanine, the CDR3 is 14 residues long. The entry retains the CDR3 DNA only, 42 bases that are in frame from base 1. For CDR1 and CDR2, the germline V gene lists SGHRS and YFSETQ. Synthesis of TCR cDNA relied on 5'RACE template switching, a step that introduced a universal primer site along with unique molecular identifiers. Priming of cDNA synthesis was performed from both the TCR alpha and TCR beta constant segments. Library amplification used two PCR steps, and the second PCR step added sample barcodes and sequencing adapters. Libraries were sequenced on Illumina HiSeq 2500 (2x100 bp) or NovaSeq (2x150 bp). Regarding the original processing steps: MIGEC handled demultiplexing of reads and collapsing into UMI consensus sequences, while MiXCR performed V(D)J alignment. Clonotypes responding to the vaccine were identified with edgeR on replicate PBMC samples, with the criteria of FDR below 0.01 and a log2 fold change above 5 up to day 15. CD4 or CD8 identity was assigned to each bulk clonotype according to whether the clonotype was present at higher abundance in the sequenced CD4 repertoire or the sequenced CD8 repertoire. TCRdb reprocessing: public reads trimmed at Q25 with fastp, clones called with MiXCR, in-frame beta chains kept. Identical CDR3 proteins give one entry, which carries the most common genes and DNA. TCRdb, not the authors, supplied the V and J calls. Across this sample there are about 340,000 distinct CDR3 sequences, with more than 8.5% seen only once. Of the sample, 15% to 20% falls within the top ten clones.

Interpreted using the paper, the treatment or condition label stands for: live attenuated yellow fever vaccine strain. At each blood-draw timepoint, two biological replicates of bulk PBMCs were collected. A standard Ficoll-Paque protocol was used to isolate PBMCs from peripheral blood. RNA was extracted with TriZol from bulk PBMCs, CD4 and CD8 fractions, and dextramer-positive and dextramer-negative fractions. The material sequenced was PBMCs, taken on the day of the first yellow fever vaccination. This TCR came from a young man who received the YFV17D yellow fever vaccine. The V gene is TRBV5-1 and the J gene is TRBJ2-5, and 8 bases in between align with TRBD2. The CDR3 region has the sequence CASRRTSPQETQYF. DNA sequence: TGCGCCAGCAGGCGGACTAGCCCACAAGAGACCCAGTACTTC.